These 22 T cell receptor beta chains were sequenced from one sample in a study of cytomegalovirus exposure and HLA in healthy donors. Researchers ran the PCR with 60 Vbeta and 13 Jbeta primers. The repertoire was sequenced with immunoSEQ multiplex PCR; TCRdb's copy has only in-frame clones and lacks some. This table holds around 110,000 clones, 70% to 85% found once. Sequenced sample: PBMCs. Source of these receptors: a man aged 55-75 years in good health and CMV-seronegative.

The CDR3 DNA follows: TGTGCCAGCAGTTTAGTTGTAGGCGGCGGCAATCAGCCCCAGCATTTT. As protein: CASSLVVGGGNQPQHF. The chain has TRBV28 and TRBJ1-5; D call uncertain. V lost 2 bases and J lost 2, with 13 bases in between. The CDR3 length is 16 residues. Germline CDR1 reads MDHEN; CDR2 reads SYDVKM.

The chain uses TRBV18 and TRBJ1-4; D may be TRBD1 (5 bases). V was shortened by 8 bases and J by 4 bases, with 11 bases between the two germline ends. CDR3 length: 13 residues. Germline V lookup: CDR1 KGHSH, CDR2 LQKENI. CDR3 sequence: CASRVQGNEKLFF. CDR3 nucleotide sequence: TGTGCCAGCAGGGTGCAGGGTAATGAAAAACTGTTTTTT.

In the case of this clone: A junction end diverges from the germline sequence, so it may reflect a read error. The chain links TRBV7-9 to TRBJ1-4; tentatively, D is TRBD1 (5 bases). Germline V gene lookup returns CDR1 SEHNR and CDR2 FQNEAQ (reference sequence). CDR3 length equals 12 residues. The CDR3 nucleotides are TGTTCCAGCGGACTTCGGGGGGAAAAACTGTTTTTT. As protein: CSSGLRGEKLFF.

The V and J genes are TRBV29-1 and TRBJ2-3, with 7 bases identical to TRBD2. The germline gives CDR1 SQVTM, CDR2 ANQGSEA. J gave up 0 bases and V 8 bases, and 14 bases lay outside the gene matches. This CDR3 comprises 16 residues. The CDR3 here is CSSGGKNQPSTDTQYF. The CDR3 DNA reads TGCAGCTCGGGAGGAAAGAACCAACCTAGCACAGATACGCAGTATTTT.

The chain joins TRBV7-2 to TRBJ2-7; TRBD2 matches 8 bases. This CDR3 has 14 residues. V was clipped by 5 bases and J by 6 bases; unmatched bases: 9. Germline CDR1 is SGHTA and CDR2 is FQGNSA. The CDR3 nucleotides read TGTGCCAGCAGCACCGCGGGACTAGTCCTCGAGCAGTACTTC. This translates into CASSTAGLVLEQYF.

This clone was counted ten times or more. The chain has TRBV5-6 and TRBJ2-3; no definite D call. Germline loops: CDR1 SGHDT, CDR2 YYEEEE. There are 12 residues in the CDR3. Trimming stripped 6 bases from V and 2 bases from J, with 7 bases between. The CDR3 region is CASNLDTDTQYF. CDR3 coding DNA: TGTGCCAGCAACCTAGACACAGATACGCAGTATTTT.

The V call is TRBV2, the J call TRBJ2-7; D perhaps matches TRBD2 (6 bases). Trimming stripped 0 bases from V and 6 bases from J, with 6 bases between. CDR3 length: 12 amino acids. CDR1 and CDR2 from the germline V gene are SNHLY and FYNNEI. For the CDR3, the DNA is TGTGCCAGCAGTGAAGCGGGAGGCGAGCAGTACGTC. Translated: CASSEAGGEQYV.

The genes are TRBV13 and TRBJ1-1; the D is unclear. Trimming shortened V by 2 bases and J by 5 bases, and 9 bases separated the two germline ends. CDR1 PRHDT and CDR2 FYEKMQ come from the germline V gene (reference sequence). CDR3 length: 13 residues. CDR3 amino acids: CASSLSGGTEAFF. CDR3 coding DNA: TGTGCCAGCAGCTTATCCGGAGGAACTGAAGCTTTCTTT.

This chain uses TRBV5-1 with TRBJ2-1, with D possibly TRBD1 on 5 matching bases. The CDR3 has 11 residues. Germline CDR1 SGHRS, CDR2 YFSETQ. V was pared by 3 bases and J by 15 bases, with 13 bases between. The chain's CDR3 is CASSYGARAFF. For the CDR3, the DNA is TGCGCCAGCAGCTATGGGGCAAGGGCGTTCTTC.

The V and J genes are TRBV7-9 and TRBJ1-1; TRBD1 is a possible D gene (6 bases). The V gene's germline CDR1 is SEHNR and CDR2 FQNEAQ (reference sequence). The CDR3 sequence is 13 residues long. Trimming left V 5 bases short and J 3 bases short, with 10 bases between. CDR3 bases: TGTGCCAGCAGCAACCAGGGGTACACTGAAGCTTTCTTT. Its protein is CASSNQGYTEAFF.

In this sample, this clone turned up a few times. The chain recombines TRBV30 with TRBJ1-5; D gene uncertain. Germline CDR1 and CDR2: GTSNPN and SVGIG (reference sequence). This CDR3 spans 13 amino acids. Trimming shortened V by 2 bases and J by 4 bases, and 9 bases separated the two germline ends. As DNA, the CDR3 is TGTGCCTGGAGTCCGAGGCAGAATCAGCCCCAGCATTTT. This codes for CAWSPRQNQPQHF.

This chain links TRBV6-6 with TRBJ2-7; 8 nucleotides line up with TRBD2. Germline V gene lookup returns CDR1 MNHNY and CDR2 SVGAGI (reference sequence). There are 13 residues in the CDR3. V was pared by 8 bases and J by 2 bases, with 5 bases of the junction left unmatched. This CDR3 reads CASSLAGPYEQYV. As DNA, the CDR3 is TGTGCCAGCTCTTTAGCGGGGCCCTACGAGCAGTACGTC.

The CDR3 DNA follows: TGTGCCAGCAGTTACGGCCGACAGGGGTTCAACAATGAGCAGTTCTTC. Amino acids: CASSYGRQGFNNEQFF. The rearrangement links TRBV6-6 to TRBJ2-1, with TRBD1 identical over 8 bases. Germline V CDR1 and CDR2: MNHNY, SVGAGI (reference sequence). CDR3 length: 16 residues. After removal of 2 bases from V and 5 bases from J, the junction contained 8 bases not matched to a gene.

The chain carries TRBV10-3 and TRBJ2-7; the match to TRBD1 covers 8 bases. Losses at the gene ends were 3 bases for V and 0 bases for J; bases not matched to a gene: 4. Germline CDR1 ENHRY, CDR2 SYGVKD. The CDR3 sequence is 15 residues long. The CDR3 coding sequence is TGTGCCATCAGTGAAGGGGACAGGCGCTCCTACGAGCAGTACTTC. Translation gives CAISEGDRRSYEQYF.

This clone was picked up one time. This CDR3 reads CSAPDRDGYTF. The DNA for the CDR3 is TGCAGTGCCCCTGACAGGGACGGCTACACCTTC. This sequence joins TRBV20-1 and TRBJ1-2; 7 nucleotides agree with TRBD1. The length of the CDR3 is 11 residues. Germline V gene sequence: CDR1 DFQATT, CDR2 SNEGSKA (reference sequence). V trimming: 6 bases; J trimming: 8 bases; junction bases outside the gene matches: 6.

The genes are TRBV19 and TRBJ1-5; 10 bases map to TRBD1. J was trimmed by 6 bases and V by 5 bases; bases with no gene match: 7. Looked up from germline, CDR1 is LNHDA and CDR2 is SQIVND (reference sequence). CDR3 length equals 15 residues. The CDR3 DNA reads TGTGCCAGTAGTTCTCCAGGGACAGGGGTTCAGCCCCAGCATTTT. Amino acid sequence: CASSSPGTGVQPQHF.

This chain uses TRBV11-2 with TRBJ1-2; 10 nucleotides align to TRBD1. With V trimmed by 4 bases and J by 3 bases, 5 bases remained unmatched. CDR3 length: 15 amino acids. Germline CDR1 SGHAT, CDR2 FQNNGV. CDR3 protein: CASSSGQGIYYGYTF. The CDR3 region has the DNA TGTGCCAGCAGCTCGGGACAGGGGATCTACTATGGCTACACCTTC. The full variable domain, with the rest looked up from reference TRBV11-2 and TRBJ1-2, is EAGVAQSPRYKIIEKRQSVAFWCNPISGHATLYWYQQILGQGPKLLIQFQNNGVVDDSQLPKDRFSAERLKGVDSTLKIQPAKLEDSAVYLCASSSGQGIYYGYTFGSGTRLTVV.

The chain couples TRBV9 to TRBJ1-6; 8 nucleotides line up with TRBD1. This CDR3 is 15 amino acids long. Germline V CDR1 and CDR2: SGDLS, YYNGEE. The V gene end was trimmed by 7 bases and the J gene end by 7 bases; junction bases not matched to a gene: 10. CDR3 nucleotides: TGTGCCAGCGGCGGACGACAGGGGACCAATTCACCCCTCCACTTT. As protein: CASGGRQGTNSPLHF. Complete variable domain (other parts from reference TRBV9 and TRBJ1-6): DSGVTQTPKHLITATGQRVTLRCSPRSGDLSVYWYQQSLDQGLQFLIQYYNGEERAKGNILERFSAQQFPDLHSELNLSSLELGDSALYFCASGGRQGTNSPLHFGNGTRLTVT.

The CDR3 reads CASSQMYRTGELFF. For the CDR3, the DNA is TGTGCCAGCAGCCAGATGTACCGAACCGGGGAGCTGTTTTTT. The gene calls are TRBV2 and TRBJ2-2, with D hard to call. CDR3 length: 14 amino acids. Germline V lookup: CDR1 SNHLY, CDR2 FYNNEI. Trimming removed 6 bases from V and 5 bases from J, with 13 bases in between.

The chain combines TRBV5-1 with TRBJ2-4; TRBD1 might be the D (5 bases). Germline V gene sequence: CDR1 SGHRS, CDR2 YFSETQ. V lost 4 bases, J lost 2 bases, and 13 bases lay in between. The CDR3 runs to 15 residues. This CDR3 is CASSPFAGTKNIQYF. The CDR3, as DNA: TGCGCCAGCAGCCCCTTCGCAGGGACCAAAAACATTCAGTACTTC.

The chain combines TRBV7-3 with TRBJ1-6; 8 nucleotides match TRBD1. The CDR3 spans 15 residues. V lost 2 bases and J lost 10; bases outside the gene matches: 7. CDR1 is SGHTA and CDR2 is FQGTGA in the germline V gene. The CDR3 is CASSLLPGQESPLHF. The CDR3 nucleotides are TGTGCCAGCAGCTTATTACCGGGACAGGAGTCACCCCTCCACTTT.

In its sample, this clone was seen a few times. J is TRBJ2-6 and V is TRBV6-1; 8 nucleotides agree with TRBD2. The length of the CDR3 is 14 residues. Trimming cost V 6 bases and J 4 bases; bases outside gene matches: 2. Per the germline V gene, CDR1 is MNHNS and CDR2 is SASEGT. This chain's CDR3 is CASRLAGGANVLTF. The CDR3 coding sequence is TGTGCCAGCAGGTTAGCGGGGGGGGCCAACGTCCTGACTTTC.